By sample fraction, the clone carrying this TCR beta chain is medium-sized. Its antigen is not identified. These data come from a study of HIV-infected patients and healthy controls. Trimming left V 1 base short and J 0 bases short, with 5 bases between. CDR3 size: 14 residues. Whole blood was used without fractionation, so all unsorted peripheral T cells were included. Study-wide results and caveats: HIV-associated CDR3 frequencies dropped significantly during therapy; CMV-associated ones, mostly rising, changed nonsignificantly. When repertoires were size-matched, rare events in HIV-infected data became overweighted. MAIT alpha-chain CDR3s were frequent in healthy controls, depleted in HIV+.

About 540 ng RNA was reverse transcribed with alpha and beta constant-region primers. Using multiplexing indices, alpha and beta chain libraries were generated apart by chain-specific third strand synthesis. Each molecule carried a 12-nucleotide identifier made of two joined random hexamers added before amplification. MiXCR, applied by TCRdb to the 5' RACE reads, yields one record per CDR3 protein. Altogether 9,000 to 15,000 distinct CDR3 sequences are present, approximately 5% being singletons, with the ten largest covering approximately 3.5%. This chain links TRBV12-3 or TRBV12-4 with TRBJ2-3, with no clear D. This TCR came from an adult in good health. Specimen: blood. The DNA for the CDR3 is TGTGCCAGCAGTTTAGGGCTTAGCACAGATACGCAGTATTTT. Its translation is CASSLGLSTDTQYF.